The 32 T cell receptor beta chains below come from one sample, sequenced in a study of glioma-infiltrating T cells. TCR alpha and beta CDR3 regions were amplified from RNA using iRepertoire nested multiplex PCR. TCRdb reprocessed the multiplex PCR reads via MiXCR and lists one record per CDR3 protein. Of 100,000 to 150,000 distinct CDR3 sequences listed, about 25% are singletons. The source material was glioma tissue, nonneoplastic brain tissue, or PBMCs (not recorded which). These receptors all stem from a human donor with low-grade glioma or glioblastoma, undergoing nonglioma brain surgery, or in good health (not recorded which).

V is TRBV4-2 and J is TRBJ2-3, with D perhaps TRBD2 (5 bases). CDR1 and CDR2 from the germline V gene are LGHNA and YNFKEQ. Trimming removed 6 bases from V and 4 bases from J, with 14 bases in between. The CDR3 contains 14 residues. CDR3 DNA sequence: TGTGCCAGCAGTTCTGGGCGGGCGGCAGATACGCAGTATTTT. This gives the protein CASSSGRAADTQYF.

In regard to this clonotype: Germline is not matched at one junction end, which may reflect a read error. V gene TRBV6-1 combines with J gene TRBJ2-3; 9 nucleotides match TRBD1. Germline assignment: CDR1 MNHNS and CDR2 SASEGT. CDR3 length equals 15 residues. The chain's CDR3 is CAISAGQGTSGAQYF. CDR3 DNA: TGTGCCATCAGTGCGGGACAGGGCACCTCTGGGGCGCAGTATTTT.

This clonotype was picked up many times. The V gene is TRBV6-6, the J gene TRBJ1-5, with D uncertain. This CDR3 has 18 residues. Germline V gene sequence: CDR1 MNHNY, CDR2 SVGAGI (reference sequence). Trimming took 0 bases from V and 0 from J, leaving 15 bases between them. In DNA, the CDR3 is TGTGCCAGCAGTTACTCGATATCCCCAGTTTATAGCAATCAGCCCCAGCATTTT. Translation gives CASSYSISPVYSNQPQHF.

The rearrangement links TRBV2 to TRBJ1-2; no firm D call. The germline V gene has CDR1 SNHLY and CDR2 FYNNEI. The CDR3 has 13 residues. With 6 bases removed from V and 2 bases from J, the gap between germline ends came to 10 bases. The CDR3 DNA sequence: TGTGCCAGCAGAGAGCAACTGAACTATGGCTACACCTTC. Protein sequence: CASREQLNYGYTF.

This clonotype occurred many times. V usage is TRBV18 and J usage is TRBJ2-5; D ambiguous. In germline, CDR1 is KGHSH, CDR2 LQKENI. CDR3 length: 15 amino acids. With 0 bases removed from V and 2 bases from J, the gap between germline ends came to 10 bases. Written as DNA, the CDR3 is TGTGCCAGCTCACCACCTGTTGAATTTCAAGAGACCCAGTACTTC. Translating gives CASSPPVEFQETQYF. The variable domain in full, completed from reference TRBV18 and TRBJ2-5, reads NAGVMQNPRHLVRRRGQEARLRCSPMKGHSHVYWYRQLPEEGLKFMVYLQKENIIDESGMPKERFSAEFPKEGPSILRIQQVVRGDSAAYFCASSPPVEFQETQYFGPGTRLLVL.

The chain carries TRBV12-3 or TRBV12-4 and TRBJ1-4; D perhaps matches TRBD1 (6 bases). The CDR3 runs 13 residues. V was trimmed by 6 bases and J by 4 bases, leaving 9 bases between them. CDR3 nucleotide sequence: TGTGCCAGCAGGAGGACAGTTAATGAAAAACTGTTTTTT. Its protein is CASRRTVNEKLFF.

Of note for this clonotype: Compared with germline, one end of the junction differs, possibly owing to a read error. This chain links TRBV4-1 with TRBJ1-3; tentatively, D is TRBD1 (6 bases). There are 15 residues in the CDR3. The V gene's germline CDR1 is MGHRA and CDR2 YSYEKL. The CDR3 loop is CASSQTGSSGNTICF. As DNA, the CDR3 is TGCGCCAGCAGCCAAACAGGGAGCTCTGGAAACACCATATGTTTT.

V usage is TRBV29-1 and J usage is TRBJ1-1; D is uncertain. CDR3 length: 13 residues. Germline assignment: CDR1 SQVTM and CDR2 ANQGSEA. The V and J ends lost 6 bases and 1 base respectively, with 12 bases between them. The CDR3 DNA is TGCAGCGTGAGGAGGGATGGGAACACTGAAGCTTTCTTT. It specifies CSVRRDGNTEAFF.

This clonotype occurred many times. The chain links TRBV20-1 to TRBJ2-1, with 7 nucleotides matching TRBD1. Unmatched junction bases numbered 8, after V lost 3 bases and J lost 0 bases. Germline lookup yields CDR1 DFQATT and CDR2 SNEGSKA (reference sequence). CDR3 length: 16 amino acids. CDR3 in DNA: TGCAGTGCTAGGCGTCGACAGGGTAGCTCCTACAATGAGCAGTTCTTC. This gives the protein CSARRRQGSSYNEQFF.

About this clonotype itself: A much larger clone lies a single base off, so this may be a read error. The CDR3 end shows no conserved phenylalanine or tryptophan, and so a read error is likely. As DNA, the CDR3 is TGTGCCAGCAGCCGGACCATAAACTATAACAATGAGCAGTTCTTA. It translates to CASSRTINYNNEQFL. The chain combines TRBV7-9 with TRBJ2-1; D is ambiguous. Germline V gives CDR1 SEHNR, CDR2 FQNEAQ (reference sequence). The germline V and J ends were trimmed by 5 bases and 5 bases, with 16 bases remaining between them. CDR3 size: 15 residues.

This clonotype was picked up a small number of times. V is TRBV6-1 and J is TRBJ2-3, with 11 positions matching TRBD2. This CDR3 contains 15 residues. In germline, CDR1 is MNHNS, CDR2 SASEGT. The trim removed 9 bases at V and 0 bases at J, leaving 5 bases unmatched. CDR3 protein: CASSGGAGSTDTQYF. The DNA for the CDR3 is TGTGCCAGTAGCGGGGGGGCCGGAAGCACAGATACGCAGTATTTT.

The chain is built from TRBV7-2 and TRBJ1-5; possible D gene TRBD1, 5 bases. The germline CDR1 and CDR2 sequences are SGHTA and FQGNSA. Trimming stripped 1 base from V and 2 bases from J, with 12 bases between. The CDR3 contains 16 residues. CDR3: CASSLEGEVGNQPQHF. In nucleotides, the CDR3 is TGTGCCAGCAGCTTAGAAGGGGAGGTTGGCAATCAGCCCCAGCATTTT.

This clonotype appeared many times. The chain employs TRBV7-2 and TRBJ2-3; D is perhaps TRBD1 (5 bases). The germline V gene encodes CDR1 SGHTA and CDR2 FQGNSA. The ends were cut back, 1 base at V and 6 bases at J, with 8 bases in the middle. The CDR3 runs 13 residues. The CDR3 DNA sequence: TGTGCCAGCAGCTTAGTTGGGGCCGATACGCAGTATTTT. Protein: CASSLVGADTQYF.

This clonotype came up once. This sequence joins TRBV11-2 and TRBJ1-3, with D possibly matching TRBD1 (5 bases). This CDR3 contains 17 residues. The germline V gene encodes CDR1 SGHAT and CDR2 FQNNGV. Trimming removed 5 bases from V and 4 bases from J, with 21 bases in between. The CDR3 is CASSPVWAGPGGNTIYF. CDR3 sequence (DNA): TGTGCCAGCAGCCCCGTCTGGGCAGGGCCGGGAGGAAACACCATATATTTT.

The table lists this clonotype with many counts. The chain couples TRBV6-1 to TRBJ2-1, with 8 positions matching TRBD2. Trimming removed 7 bases from V and 0 bases from J; junction bases left unmatched: 5. The CDR3 totals 15 residues. Germline assignment: CDR1 MNHNS and CDR2 SASEGT. Here the CDR3 DNA reads TGTGCCAGCAACCCGCGGGGGGCCTCCTACAATGAGCAGTTCTTC. Translated, it gives CASNPRGASYNEQFF.

The chain has TRBV10-3 and TRBJ2-3; D unresolved. The CDR3 runs to 11 residues. V gave up 4 bases and J gave up 6 bases, with 5 bases separating them. The germline gives CDR1 ENHRY, CDR2 SYGVKD. CDR3 amino acids: CAISGTDTQYF. As DNA, the CDR3 is TGTGCCATCAGTGGGACCGATACGCAGTATTTT.

This clonotype occurred a few times. This chain joins TRBV18 and TRBJ2-7; 9 bases are shared with TRBD1. Germline CDR1 is KGHSH and CDR2 is LQKENI. The CDR3 is 13 residues long. V was clipped by 6 bases and J by 9 bases; unmatched bases: 9. The CDR3 sequence: CASSLGTGRGQYV. As DNA, the CDR3 is TGTGCCAGCTCCCTAGGGACAGGGCGAGGGCAGTACGTC.

This clonotype was detected only once. The genes are TRBV30 and TRBJ1-5; 7 bases are a match to TRBD1. This CDR3 has 15 residues. The trim removed 1 base at V and 2 bases at J, leaving 5 bases unmatched. Germline V CDR1 and CDR2: GTSNPN, SVGIG (reference sequence). The CDR3 DNA follows: TGTGCCTGGAGTGGGAGGGGGCGAGGCAATCAGCCCCAGCATTTT. The encoded protein is CAWSGRGRGNQPQHF.

CDR3 protein: CATSDPGVAYQETQYF. The CDR3, as DNA: TGTGCCACCAGTGACCCCGGAGTAGCGTACCAAGAGACCCAGTACTTC. J is TRBJ2-5 and V is TRBV24-1, with a weak D call TRBD2 (5 bases). The germline V and J ends were trimmed by 4 bases and 0 bases, with 14 bases remaining between them. The length of the CDR3 is 16 residues. Looked up from germline, CDR1 is KGHDR and CDR2 is SFDVKD.

The rearrangement joins TRBV7-2 to TRBJ1-2; the D is unclear. Trimming stripped 0 bases from V and 5 bases from J, with 7 bases between. Germline-derived CDR1 and CDR2 are SGHTA and FQGNSA. This CDR3 spans 13 amino acids. CDR3: CASSLAPGYGYTF. CDR3 sequence (DNA): TGTGCCAGCAGCTTAGCGCCCGGGTATGGCTACACCTTC.

This clonotype appeared many times. DNA of the CDR3: TGCAGTGCTGACCTCGCAGGGACAGGCCAAGAGACCCAGTACTTC. As protein: CSADLAGTGQETQYF. V and J are TRBV20-1 and TRBJ2-5, with 8 bases that match TRBD1. J gave up 1 base and V 5 bases, and 9 bases lay outside the gene matches. Germline V gene lookup returns CDR1 DFQATT and CDR2 SNEGSKA (reference sequence). This CDR3 is 15 amino acids long.

Many counts were recorded for this clonotype. This chain uses TRBV20-1 with TRBJ2-1; a weak D match, TRBD2 (6 bases). CDR1 and CDR2 (germline): DFQATT, SNEGSKA (reference sequence). V lost 0 bases and J lost 2, with 11 bases in between. This CDR3 has 15 amino acids. In DNA, the CDR3 is TGCAGTGCTAGAGATACGGGGGACCCCTACAATGAGCAGTTCTTC. Protein: CSARDTGDPYNEQFF.

The V call is TRBV30, the J call TRBJ2-3; 10 bases are shared with TRBD1. Germline V gives CDR1 GTSNPN, CDR2 SVGIG (reference sequence). Trimming cost V 4 bases and J 6 bases; bases outside gene matches: 7. The CDR3 sequence is 14 residues long. CDR3 sequence (DNA): TGTGCCTGGAACCCGGGACAGGGGACTGATACGCAGTATTTT. Translated, it gives CAWNPGQGTDTQYF.

In regard to this clonotype: This may arise from a read error, as a much more abundant clone is one base away. The V call is TRBV20-1, the J call TRBJ2-3; 15 positions match TRBD2. The V segment lost 4 bases and the J segment 4 bases; nucleotides outside the gene matches: 6. CDR1 is DFQATT, CDR2 SNEGSKA, per germline (reference sequence). This CDR3 region has 16 residues. The CDR3 sequence is CSATGTSGGSADTQYF. The CDR3 coding sequence is TGCAGTGCTACGGGGACTAGCGGGGGGAGTGCAGATACGCAGTATTTT.

The J gene is TRBJ2-7, the V gene TRBV11-2; D perhaps matches TRBD2 (5 bases). Germline CDR1 and CDR2: SGHAT and FQNNGV. V lost 3 bases and J 2 bases, leaving 11 bases between the germline ends. The CDR3 is 14 residues long. CDR3 residues: CASSLAIGAYEQYV. Here the CDR3 DNA reads TGTGCCAGCAGCTTGGCCATCGGGGCCTACGAGCAGTACGTC.

This chain uses TRBV7-2 with TRBJ2-3; D assignment may be TRBD1 or TRBD2 (5 bases each). The CDR3 totals 15 residues. Trimming shortened V by 4 bases and J by 2 bases, and 13 bases separated the two germline ends. Germline CDR1 reads SGHTA; CDR2 reads FQGNSA. The CDR3 DNA reads as TGTGCCAGCAGCTCAGAGGGGTTTATCACAGATACGCAGTATTTT. Its protein is CASSSEGFITDTQYF.

About this clonotype itself: A much larger clone lies one base from this, so it may be a read error. The J gene is TRBJ1-2, the V gene TRBV15; no clear D. Germline V CDR1 and CDR2: LNHNV, YYDKDF (reference sequence). This CDR3 is 13 amino acids long. In DNA, the CDR3 is TGTGCCACCAGCAGAGACGGAATCTATGGCTGCACCTTC. Encoded protein: CATSRDGIYGCTF.

The genes are TRBV14 and TRBJ1-1; D remains unclear. The V gene lost 0 bases and the J gene lost 1 base, with 9 bases spanning the gap. The CDR3 sequence is 15 residues long. Germline assignment: CDR1 SGHDN and CDR2 FVKESK. CDR3 loop: CASSQDLPENTEAFF. CDR3 nucleotide sequence: TGTGCCAGCAGCCAAGATCTCCCAGAGAACACTGAAGCTTTCTTT.

Comment on this clonotype: A much larger clone differs by one base, so this may be a read error. The chain employs TRBV6-1 and TRBJ2-5; 8 nucleotides match TRBD2. Losses at the gene ends were 4 bases for V and 6 bases for J; bases not matched to a gene: 7. CDR3 size: 14 residues. CDR1 and CDR2 from the germline V gene are MNHNS and SASEGT. The CDR3 DNA sequence: TGTGCCAGCAGTGTCGGGAGGGCCGAAAAGACCCAGTACTTC. Protein: CASSVGRAEKTQYF.

This clonotype was seen repeatedly, ten times or more. The V call is TRBV6-1, the J call TRBJ1-2; 8 nucleotides line up with TRBD1. CDR3 length: 15 amino acids. Trimming took 5 bases from V and 2 from J; bases not matched to a gene: 7. The germline CDR1 and CDR2 sequences are MNHNS and SASEGT. CDR3 loop: CASSTRDRRNYGYTF. The CDR3 coding sequence is TGTGCCAGCAGTACTCGGGACAGGAGAAACTATGGCTACACCTTC.

This rearrangement joins TRBV27 to TRBJ1-1, with unresolved D. With 4 bases removed from V and 4 bases from J, the gap between germline ends came to 25 bases. The CDR3 runs 18 residues. Germline CDR1 and CDR2: MNHEY and SMNVEV (reference sequence). The CDR3 nucleotides are TGTGCCAGCAGTTGGGCCCCGGTTAGGTCACCACCGGGCACTGAAGCTTTCTTT. It codes for CASSWAPVRSPPGTEAFF.

The rearrangement joins TRBV7-6 to TRBJ1-6; 12 nucleotides align to TRBD1. Trimming cost V 3 bases and J 8 bases; bases outside gene matches: 2. Germline CDR1 and CDR2: SGHVS and FNYEAQ. The CDR3 is made up of 15 amino acids. The CDR3 spells CASSFGTGGDSPLHF. In DNA, the CDR3 is TGTGCCAGCAGCTTTGGGACAGGGGGCGATTCACCCCTCCACTTT.